The 22 T cell receptor beta chains presented below share a single source sample, sequenced in a study of CD8 T cells in Susac syndrome. When the RNA was reverse transcribed, random hexamers were used with an input of roughly 0.45 to 1 ug. A single record per CDR3 protein comes from TCRdb applying MiXCR to the immunoSEQ multiplex PCR reads. The repertoire consists of approximately 100,000 distinct CDR3 sequences, with roughly 90% occurring once and the leading ten covering roughly 0.11%. Sequencing was performed on CD8+ T cells from PBMCs. Receptors originate from a human donor in good health.

The chain couples TRBV6-2 or TRBV6-3 to TRBJ2-5, with 8 bases fitting TRBD2. Looked up from germline, CDR1 is MNHEY and CDR2 is SVGEGT. V lost 7 bases, J lost 6 bases, and 10 bases stayed unmatched. The CDR3 totals 14 residues. The DNA for the CDR3 is TGTGCCAGCATGCCAAGCGGGAGTGGCAAGACCCAGTACTTC. Translating gives CASMPSGSGKTQYF.

This clonotype was observed once. The chain uses TRBV7-3 and TRBJ2-3; 14 bases align to TRBD2. Trimming removed 8 bases from V and 5 bases from J; junction bases left unmatched: 18. CDR3 length: 19 residues. CDR1 SGHTA and CDR2 FQGTGA come from the germline V gene. CDR3 nucleotide sequence: TGTGCCAGCTCGGGGGCTCGGTGGACTAGCGGGAGGACGGAAGATACGCAGTATTTT. Protein: CASSGARWTSGRTEDTQYF.

The chain uses TRBV18 and TRBJ1-5; maybe TRBD1 (5 bases). In germline, CDR1 is KGHSH, CDR2 LQKENI. Between the trimmed V and J ends, which lost 6 bases and 1 base, there was a span of 16 bases. The CDR3 spans 16 residues. The CDR3 loop reads CASSTTGAASNQPQHF. For the CDR3, the DNA is TGTGCCAGCTCTACGACCGGGGCAGCCAGCAATCAGCCCCAGCATTTT.

The rearrangement links TRBV19 to TRBJ2-7, with a tentative D call TRBD2 (6 bases). Germline V gives CDR1 LNHDA, CDR2 SQIVND (reference sequence). Trimming left V 9 bases short and J 0 bases short, with 15 bases between. The CDR3 runs to 14 residues. CDR3 protein: CASPSWGVSYEQYF. The CDR3 bases are TGTGCCAGCCCGTCGTGGGGGGTCTCCTACGAGCAGTACTTC.

The chain has TRBV5-5 and TRBJ1-1, with D tentatively TRBD1 (5 bases). Germline CDR1 reads SGHKS; CDR2 reads YYEKEE (reference sequence). The CDR3 loop spans 13 amino acids. V gave up 0 bases and J gave up 3 bases, with 6 bases separating them. The DNA for the CDR3 is TGTGCCAGCAGCTTGGAGGGGCACACTGAAGCTTTCTTT. This encodes CASSLEGHTEAFF.

CDR3 nucleotide sequence: TGCGCCAGCAGCCAATTCGCCAGCTCTGGGGCCAACGTCCTGACTTTC. Protein sequence: CASSQFASSGANVLTF. The V gene is TRBV4-3, the J gene TRBJ2-6; D uncertain. This CDR3 is built from 16 residues. V was clipped by 2 bases and J by 0 bases, with 8 bases between them. The V gene's germline CDR1 is LGHNA and CDR2 YSLEER.

The CDR3 DNA reads as TGTGCCAGCAGCTTAGCTCAGGGCTCTGGAAACACCATATATTTT. Its translation: CASSLAQGSGNTIYF. This chain connects TRBV13 to TRBJ1-3; a possible D gene is TRBD1 (5 bases). Germline V gene sequence: CDR1 PRHDT, CDR2 FYEKMQ (reference sequence). Trimming took off 1 base at V and 0 bases at J, with 7 bases between the two ends. The CDR3 contains 15 residues.

V gene TRBV6-2 or TRBV6-3 combines with J gene TRBJ2-1; 7 bases align to TRBD2. Germline CDR1 MNHEY, CDR2 SVGEGT. Trimming cost V 8 bases and J 0 bases; bases outside gene matches: 4. The CDR3 is 14 amino acids. CDR3 residues: CASLAAGSYNEQFF. DNA of the CDR3: TGTGCCAGCCTAGCGGCGGGCTCCTACAATGAGCAGTTCTTC.

This rearrangement joins TRBV3-1 to TRBJ1-5; D call uncertain. The germline gives CDR1 LGHDT, CDR2 YNNKEL (reference sequence). This CDR3 region has 15 residues. Trimming pared 1 base from V and 6 bases from J, leaving 13 bases between. CDR3 protein: CASSQVFALGQPQHF. For the CDR3, the DNA is TGTGCCAGCAGCCAAGTTTTTGCACTGGGTCAGCCCCAGCATTTT. Full variable domain (remainder filled in from reference TRBV3-1 and TRBJ1-5): DTAVSQTPKYLVTQMGNDKSIKCEQNLGHDTMYWYKQDSKKFLKIMFSYNNKELIINETVPNRFSPKSPDKAHLNLHINSLELGDSAVYFCASSQVFALGQPQHFGDGTRLSIL.

J is TRBJ1-1 and V is TRBV19; D is possibly TRBD1 (6 bases). V lost 0 bases and J lost 4, with 12 bases in between. The CDR3 totals 15 residues. In germline, CDR1 is LNHDA, CDR2 SQIVND (reference sequence). CDR3 sequence: CASSIDPGAGTEAFF. The CDR3 DNA is TGTGCCAGTAGTATAGACCCGGGGGCCGGCACTGAAGCTTTCTTT.

The chain couples TRBV5-1 to TRBJ2-7, with 12 bases lining up with TRBD2. V lost 2 bases and J lost 5; bases outside the gene matches: 5. Germline V CDR1 and CDR2: SGHRS, YFSETQ. The CDR3 loop spans 15 amino acids. CDR3 nucleotide sequence: TGCGCCAGCAGCTTCGGTCTAGCGGGAGGGCACGAGCAGTACTTC. This sequence encodes CASSFGLAGGHEQYF.

The V gene is TRBV24-1, the J gene TRBJ1-1, with D perhaps TRBD1 (5 bases). V shed 4 bases and J shed 9 bases, with 11 bases lying between them. Germline loops: CDR1 KGHDR, CDR2 SFDVKD. This CDR3 has 12 amino acids. CDR3 bases: TGTGCCACCAGTGAGGGGGGACTCCAAGCTTTCTTT. This codes for CATSEGGLQAFF.

The chain couples TRBV29-1 to TRBJ2-5; 8 bases are a match to TRBD2. Per germline, CDR1 SQVTM and CDR2 ANQGSEA. The CDR3 extends over 15 amino acids. Trimming took 0 bases from V and 7 from J; bases not matched to a gene: 10. The DNA of the CDR3 is TGCAGCGTTGAAGATCGTCGTAGCGGGGTAGGGACCCAGTACTTC. Translation gives CSVEDRRSGVGTQYF.

This chain connects TRBV30 to TRBJ2-2; perhaps TRBD2 as D (6 bases). V lost 1 base, J lost 3 bases, and 9 bases lay in between. Looked up from germline, CDR1 is GTSNPN and CDR2 is SVGIG (reference sequence). The CDR3 totals 14 residues. The chain's CDR3 is CAWSDSGYTGELFF. In DNA, the CDR3 is TGTGCCTGGAGTGATAGCGGCTACACCGGGGAGCTGTTTTTT.

The table lists this clonotype with a count of one. The V call is TRBV7-8, the J call TRBJ2-1; D possibly corresponds to TRBD2 (6 bases). Per germline, CDR1 SGHVS and CDR2 FQNEAQ. The CDR3 runs 12 residues. V gave up 4 bases and J gave up 15 bases, with 16 bases separating them. The CDR3 nucleotides are TGTGCCAGCAGCTCGAGGACTATGCCGACGTTCTTC. Translating gives CASSSRTMPTFF.

This clonotype was recorded a few times. This CDR3 reads CSVADRDRTEEQYF. DNA for the CDR3: TGCAGCGTTGCTGATAGGGACAGAACGGAGGAGCAGTACTTC. This chain connects TRBV29-1 to TRBJ2-7; 7 positions match TRBD1. Losses at the gene ends were 4 bases for V and 7 bases for J; bases not matched to a gene: 13. CDR1 and CDR2 from the germline V gene are SQVTM and ANQGSEA. The CDR3 sequence is 14 residues long.

Turning to this clonotype: A junction boundary mismatches the germline segment, possibly from a read error. The rearrangement joins TRBV5-1 to TRBJ2-1; D is unclear. The CDR3 totals 13 residues. Germline CDR1 reads SGHRS; CDR2 reads YFSETQ. The CDR3 spells CASSLGSTDGLSF. Written as DNA, the CDR3 is TGCGCCAGCAGCTTGGGTTCTACCGACGGTCTAAGCTTC.

The chain uses TRBV19 and TRBJ2-2; a possible D gene is TRBD2 (7 bases). This CDR3 contains 15 residues. V lost 3 bases, J lost 5 bases, and 13 bases lay in between. Germline V gives CDR1 LNHDA, CDR2 SQIVND (reference sequence). CDR3 sequence: CASSIARGGTGELFF. DNA of the CDR3: TGTGCCAGTAGTATCGCCAGGGGAGGGACCGGGGAGCTGTTTTTT. The entire variable domain, with the rest obtained from reference TRBV19 and TRBJ2-2, is as follows: DGGITQSPKYLFRKEGQNVTLSCEQNLNHDAMYWYRQDPGQGLRLIYYSQIVNDFQKGDIAEGYSVSREKKESFPLTVTSAQKNPTAFYLCASSIARGGTGELFFGEGSRLTVL.

The chain carries TRBV3-1 and TRBJ1-1; D uncertain. Trimming shortened V by 1 base and J by 0 bases, and 9 bases separated the two germline ends. The CDR3 consists of 15 residues. Germline assignment: CDR1 LGHDT and CDR2 YNNKEL (reference sequence). For the CDR3, the DNA is TGTGCCAGCAGCCAAGTGAAAAGCATGAACACTGAAGCTTTCTTT. The encoded protein is CASSQVKSMNTEAFF.

The J gene is TRBJ2-3, the V gene TRBV19; D not resolved. Trimming removed 7 bases from V and 1 base from J, with 9 bases in between. Germline V gives CDR1 LNHDA, CDR2 SQIVND (reference sequence). The CDR3 is 13 residues long. In nucleotides, the CDR3 is TGTGCCAGTAAGGCTGGGGGCACAGATACGCAGTATTTT. This gives the protein CASKAGGTDTQYF.

V and J are TRBV29-1 and TRBJ1-1; D not resolved. The germline gives CDR1 SQVTM, CDR2 ANQGSEA. This CDR3 has 13 residues. V lost 3 bases to trimming and J lost 2 bases, with 10 bases between them. DNA of the CDR3: TGCAGCGTTGATGAGGGTCTTAACACTGAAGCTTTCTTT. This codes for CSVDEGLNTEAFF.

The sample holds one count of this clonotype. This sequence joins TRBV7-7 and TRBJ2-1; D call uncertain. V was cut by 5 bases and J by 10 bases, with 15 bases left in between. Germline V gene data show CDR1 as SSHAT and CDR2 as FNYEAQ (reference sequence). This CDR3 contains 13 residues. The CDR3 is CASSPGATMEQFF. The CDR3 DNA reads TGTGCCAGCAGCCCGGGCGCTACCATGGAGCAGTTCTTC.